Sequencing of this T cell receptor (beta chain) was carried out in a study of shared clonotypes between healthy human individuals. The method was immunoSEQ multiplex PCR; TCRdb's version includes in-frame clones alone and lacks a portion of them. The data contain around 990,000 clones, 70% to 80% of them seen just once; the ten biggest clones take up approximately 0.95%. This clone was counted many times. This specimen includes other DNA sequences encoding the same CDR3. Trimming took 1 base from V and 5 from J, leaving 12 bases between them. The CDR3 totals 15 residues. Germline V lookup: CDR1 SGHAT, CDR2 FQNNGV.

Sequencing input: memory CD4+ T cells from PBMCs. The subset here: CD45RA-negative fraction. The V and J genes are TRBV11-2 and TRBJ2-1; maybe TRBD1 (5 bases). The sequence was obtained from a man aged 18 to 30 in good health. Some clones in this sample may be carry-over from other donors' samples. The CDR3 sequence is CASSLGAGLNNEQFF. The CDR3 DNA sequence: TGTGCCAGCAGCTTAGGGGCAGGGCTAAACAATGAGCAGTTCTTC.